This TCR beta chain was observed in a study of patients and donors after allogeneic stem cell transplantation. TCRdb itself ran the RT-PCR reads through MiXCR, one entry per CDR3 protein. The repertoire holds about 57,000 distinct CDR3 sequences, with 10% to 15% as singletons. The sample holds many counts of this clonotype. Germline assignment: CDR1 SGHRS and CDR2 YFSETQ. Trimming stripped 5 bases from V and 2 bases from J, with 13 bases between. There are 14 residues in the CDR3. The TCR originated in a human donor who was either an allogeneic HSCT recipient or a stem cell or donor lymphocyte infusion donor (not recorded which). It is not recorded whose cells these are; they may come from a transplant donor. Sequenced sample: blood, either unsorted or a sorted T cell fraction (not recorded which). The chain joins TRBV5-1 to TRBJ1-1, with a possible D match to TRBD1 (5 bases). CDR3 nucleotide sequence: TGCGCCAGCAGGGGGGAAGTAGTCAACACTGAAGCTTTCTTT. Translation: CASRGEVVNTEAFF.